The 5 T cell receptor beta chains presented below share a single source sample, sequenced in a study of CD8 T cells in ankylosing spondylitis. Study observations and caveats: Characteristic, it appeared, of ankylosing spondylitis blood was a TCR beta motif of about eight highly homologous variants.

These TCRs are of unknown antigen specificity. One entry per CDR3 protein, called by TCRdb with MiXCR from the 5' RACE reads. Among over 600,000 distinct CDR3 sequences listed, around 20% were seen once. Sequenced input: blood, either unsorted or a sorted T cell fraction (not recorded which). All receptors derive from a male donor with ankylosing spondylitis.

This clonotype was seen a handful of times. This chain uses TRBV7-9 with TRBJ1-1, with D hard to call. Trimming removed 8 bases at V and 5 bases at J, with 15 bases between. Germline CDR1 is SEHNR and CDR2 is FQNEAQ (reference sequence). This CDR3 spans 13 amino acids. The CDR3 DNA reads TGTGCCAGCGAGCGCGCAGACGGAACTGAAGCTTTCTTT. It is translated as CASERADGTEAFF. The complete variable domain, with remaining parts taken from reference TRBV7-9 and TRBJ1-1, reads DTGVSQNPRHKITKRGQNVTFRCDPISEHNRLYWYRQTLGQGPEFLTYFQNEAQLEKSRLLSDRFSAERPKGSFSTLEIQRTEQGDSAMYLCASERADGTEAFFGQGTRLTVV.

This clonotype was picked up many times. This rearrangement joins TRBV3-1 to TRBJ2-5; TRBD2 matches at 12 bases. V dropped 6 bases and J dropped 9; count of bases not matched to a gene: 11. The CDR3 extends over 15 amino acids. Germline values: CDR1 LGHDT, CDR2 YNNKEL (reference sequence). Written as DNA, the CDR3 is TGTGCCAGCAGGGACCTAGCGGGGGGGTCCATGGCCCAGTACTTC. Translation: CASRDLAGGSMAQYF.

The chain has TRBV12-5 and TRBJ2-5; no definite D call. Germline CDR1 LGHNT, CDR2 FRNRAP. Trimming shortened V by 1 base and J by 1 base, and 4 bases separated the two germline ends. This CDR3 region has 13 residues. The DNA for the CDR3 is TGTGCTAGTGGTTTGGGTGGCCAAGAGACCCAGTACTTC. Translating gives CASGLGGQETQYF.

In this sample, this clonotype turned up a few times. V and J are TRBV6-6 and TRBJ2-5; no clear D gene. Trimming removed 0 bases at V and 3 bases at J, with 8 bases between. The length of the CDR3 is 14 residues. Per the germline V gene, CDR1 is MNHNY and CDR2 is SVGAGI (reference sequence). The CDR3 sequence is CASSYSGTKETQYF. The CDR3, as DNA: TGTGCCAGCAGTTACTCGGGCACAAAAGAGACCCAGTACTTC.

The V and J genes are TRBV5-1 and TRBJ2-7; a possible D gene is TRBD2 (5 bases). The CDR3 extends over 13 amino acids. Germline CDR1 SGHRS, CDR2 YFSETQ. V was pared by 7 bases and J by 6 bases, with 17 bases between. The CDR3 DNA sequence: TGCGCCAGCCGCCGGGAAAGTGTCGGCGAGCAGTACTTC. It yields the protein CASRRESVGEQYF.